Included here is one T cell receptor beta chain sequence, with context. Its antigen is unknown. The source of the sample is a study of cytomegalovirus exposure and HLA in healthy donors. CDR1 and CDR2 (germline): MRHNA, SNTAGT. This CDR3 contains 16 residues. Between the trimmed V and J ends, which lost 0 bases and 0 bases, there was a span of 6 bases. Overall study results and limits: It was taken for granted in presence/absence analyses that sequencing depth across donors was roughly uniform. Many donors carried some public TCRs, although rarity characterized most TCR sequences.

The study ran its PCR with 60 Vbeta and 13 Jbeta primers. The method was immunoSEQ multiplex PCR; TCRdb's version includes in-frame clones alone and lacks a portion of them. The top ten hold about 0.3% of the sample, which has roughly 250,000 clones, under 90% seen once. V and J are TRBV6-4 and TRBJ2-6; the D gene is possibly TRBD2 (6 bases). This TCR was sampled from a girl aged 2 to 9 in good health and CMV-seronegative. Sequenced: PBMCs. This chain's CDR3 is CASSDSSGSGANVLTF. As DNA, the CDR3 is TGTGCCAGCAGTGACTCTAGCGGCTCTGGGGCCAACGTCCTGACTTTC.